This is a list of T cell receptor beta chains from one sample in a study of CD8+ T cells in alopecia areata. Assay: immunoSEQ multiplex PCR; the TCRdb copy retains only in-frame clones and omits some. The repertoire holds about 200,000 clones, with 45% to 70% as singletons. The sequencing input was CD8+ T cells sorted from blood. These receptor sequences come from a human donor in good health. Both conserved end residues are part of each CDR3. D genes are given only for firm matches. Rows give clone size only sometimes, using once, few, many, or a class for an expanded clone.

TRBD1 TRBJ1-6 NA TRBV5-1 CASSLWTGGNSPLHF TGCGCCAGCAGCTTGTGGACAGGGGGTAATTCACCCCTCCACTTT
TRBD1 TRBJ1-1 NA TRBV29-1 CSTIGDSSSNTEAFF TGCAGCACAATTGGGGACAGTTCATCGAACACTGAAGCTTTCTTT
NA TRBJ2-1 NA TRBV30 CAWSVPGGRRYNEQFF TGTGCCTGGAGTGTACCGGGGGGCCGCCGCTACAATGAGCAGTTCTTC
NA TRBJ1-5 NA TRBV5-3 CARSLEGGFGNQPQHF TGTGCCAGAAGCTTGGAGGGGGGCTTCGGCAATCAGCCCCAGCATTTT
TRBD2 TRBJ2-1 NA TRBV6-1 CASQRTSGENEQFF TGTGCCAGCCAACGGACTAGCGGGGAAAATGAGCAGTTCTTC
TRBD1 TRBJ2-4 NA TRBV19 CASTSRTGKNIQYF TGTGCCAGTACCTCTCGGACAGGAAAAAACATTCAGTACTTC
NA TRBJ1-4 few TRBV2 CASRTRGSDNEKLFF TGTGCCAGCCGAACAAGGGGGTCTGATAATGAAAAACTGTTTTTT
NA TRBJ2-6 few TRBV29-1 CSVESGVYSKSGANVLTF TGCAGCGTTGAGTCGGGGGTCTATAGTAAGTCTGGGGCCAACGTCCTGACTTTC
NA TRBJ1-2 few TRBV10-3 CASSYRANYGYTF TGTGCCAGCAGTTACAGGGCAAACTATGGCTACACCTTC
NA TRBJ2-3 few TRBV5-6 CASGVGTDTQYF TGTGCCAGCGGGGTCGGCACAGATACGCAGTATTTT
TRBD1 TRBJ1-1 few TRBV4-2 CASSPLGGGTEAFF TGTGCCAGCAGCCCATTAGGGGGCGGAACTGAAGCTTTCTTT
TRBD1 TRBJ1-2 few TRBV29-1 CSVPEGQGYGYTF TGCAGCGTTCCCGAGGGACAGGGCTATGGCTACACCTTC
NA TRBJ2-1 once TRBV5-6 CASRQGYNEQFF TGTGCCAGCAGACAGGGTTACAATGAGCAGTTCTTC
NA TRBJ1-2 NA TRBV9 CASSANEGPYGYTF TGTGCCAGCAGCGCCAACGAAGGGCCCTATGGCTACACCTTC
TRBD2 TRBJ2-5 NA TRBV5-4 CASSSASWRGGSETQYF TGTGCCAGCAGCAGTGCTAGTTGGCGGGGGGGTTCTGAGACCCAGTACTTC
NA TRBJ2-1 once TRBV30 CAWRVYEQFF TGTGCCTGGAGAGTCTATGAGCAGTTCTTC
NA TRBJ1-1 once TRBV5-1 CASSLVGVNTEAFF TGCGCCAGCAGCTTGGTAGGGGTTAACACTGAAGCTTTCTTT
NA TRBJ1-2 NA TRBV7-8 CASSLAPGGGYTF TGTGCCAGCAGCTTAGCGCCAGGAGGTGGCTACACCTTC
NA TRBJ2-5 once TRBV2 CASSEATPSAETQYF TGTGCCAGCAGTGAAGCGACGCCCTCGGCAGAGACCCAGTACTTC
NA TRBJ1-2 NA TRBV2 CASSEALPRSYGYTF TGTGCCAGCAGTGAAGCGCTTCCCAGATCCTATGGCTACACCTTC
NA TRBJ2-2 few TRBV6-6 CASSLGTGELFF TGTGCCAGCAGTTTAGGAACCGGGGAGCTGTTTTTT
NA TRBJ1-1 NA TRBV27 CASSVASVGTEAFF TGTGCCAGCAGCGTGGCAAGCGTCGGCACTGAAGCTTTCTTT
TRBD1 TRBJ1-2 NA TRBV6-6 CASFSDRGRNYGYTF TGTGCCAGCTTCAGCGACAGGGGTAGAAACTATGGCTACACCTTC
NA TRBJ2-7 once TRBV5-6 CASSLRRSHYEQYF TGTGCCAGCAGCTTGCGGCGGAGTCACTACGAGCAGTACTTC
TRBD1 TRBJ2-6 NA TRBV7-9 CASSSDRAGANVLTF TGTGCCAGCAGCTCAGACAGGGCTGGGGCCAACGTCCTGACTTTC
NA TRBJ2-3 NA TRBV29-1 CSVYSPPTDTQYF TGCAGCGTCTACAGTCCCCCCACAGATACGCAGTATTTT